The clone carrying this T cell receptor beta chain showed up just a few times. Its target is not known. Germline V gene lookup returns CDR1 SQVTM and CDR2 ANQGSEA. The length of the CDR3 is 12 residues. The V end lost 4 bases, the J end lost 0 bases, and 7 bases lay between the germline ends. The data originate from a study of CD8 T cells in ankylosing spondylitis. Study results and limitations: Reportedly, significant enrichment of disease-linked clones occurred in matched ankylosing spondylitis synovial fluid. What seemed typical of ankylosing spondylitis blood was a TCR beta motif built from roughly eight highly homologous variants. Disease-linked clones had a CD8+ phenotype and relatively low frequency in peripheral blood.

Researchers built TCR beta libraries using quantitative 5'-RACE with molecular barcodes. MiXCR was run by TCRdb on the 5' RACE reads, yielding one entry per CDR3 protein. The profile shows about 350,000 distinct CDR3 sequences, roughly 20% of them singletons. Sequencing was done on a sample of blood, either unsorted or a sorted T cell fraction (not recorded which). The source of this sequence is a male donor with ankylosing spondylitis or in good health (not recorded which). The chain links TRBV29-1 to TRBJ2-7; D unresolved. The CDR3 loop reads CSVGVGSYEQYF. The CDR3 DNA is TGCAGCGTTGGCGTGGGCTCCTACGAGCAGTACTTC.